This T cell receptor (beta chain) came from a study of blood T cell repertoires in COVID-19. Study as a whole: Samples of COVID-19 (acute and convalescent) were obtained from the United States, Italy and Spain.

The table came from immunoSEQ multiplex PCR; TCRdb's copy has only in-frame clones and leaves some out. The sample contains 400,000 to 450,000 clones, roughly 88% of which appear only once. Participant age was roughly 18 to 95 years, and participants resided in fewer than 30 US areas. The germline V and J ends were trimmed by 3 bases and 4 bases, with 7 bases remaining between them. Germline V gene sequence: CDR1 SGHRS, CDR2 YFSETQ. This CDR3 spans 12 amino acids. This sequence was found in a man younger than 35 who had recovered from COVID-19. Sequences were obtained from PBMCs or T cells enriched from blood (not recorded which). The V gene is TRBV5-1, the J gene TRBJ1-2, with a weak D call TRBD1 (5 bases). CDR3 in DNA: TGCGCCAGCAGCTGGGGCGTCTATGGCTACACCTTC. Translated: CASSWGVYGYTF.